This T cell receptor (beta chain) stems from a study of blood T cells in healthy people across ages. Study context: The capture of about one barcoded beta molecule per two T cells was achieved by template switching.

Regarding the study as a whole: Strong correlation was found linking TCR beta diversity to naive T cell percentage.

In each sample, at least 7 million PBMCs were isolated. A second PCR, run for roughly 7 to 11 cycles, used a sample-barcoded 5' primer plus a J-beta primer mix. Sequencing recovered at least 2.5 million CDR3-containing paired-end reads from each sample. In TCRdb, the 5' RACE reads were re-called with MiXCR into one record per CDR3 protein. The top ten hold 7.9% of the sample, which has 1.5 million or so distinct CDR3 sequences, roughly 40% seen once. The CDR3 runs 15 residues. Trimming removed 6 bases at V and 5 bases at J, with 21 bases between. Germline-derived CDR1 and CDR2 are DFQATT and SNEGSKA (reference sequence). As to this clonotype: Its antigen remains unidentified.

The TCR sequence derives from a woman under 30 in good health. Sequenced sample: blood. The chain carries TRBV20-1 and TRBJ2-3; possibly TRBD2 for D (6 bases). CDR3 bases: TGCAGTGCGCCCCACCGGGACTCTCCCGGAGATACGCAGTATTTT. Amino acids: CSAPHRDSPGDTQYF.